This TCR beta chain was obtained from a study of blood T cells in healthy people across ages. The CDR3 length is 13 residues. CDR1 and CDR2 (germline): SGHTA, FQGNSA. V was cut by 3 bases and J by 4 bases, with 8 bases left in between. Together with a sample-barcoded 5' primer, a J-beta primer mix was included in a second PCR lasting about 6 to 11 cycles. Researchers report that a template-switch adaptor with 12 random nucleotides tagged each cDNA molecule. One entry per CDR3 protein, called by TCRdb with MiXCR from the 5' RACE reads. The top ten hold roughly a tenth of the sample, which has 800,000 to 950,000 distinct CDR3 sequences, almost 30% seen once. This clonotype was detected only a few times. This sample was also put to use in a study of T cells of mothers and their children. In that study: With unrelated pairs as the comparison, related mother-child pairs had a slightly higher overlap that was not significant.

The receptor was derived from a woman aged 40 to 50 in good health. V gene TRBV7-2 combines with J gene TRBJ2-3, with unresolved D. The sample taken for sequencing was blood. The CDR3, as DNA: TGTGCCAGCAGCTTTGTTCGGGCAGATACGCAGTATTTT. This codes for CASSFVRADTQYF.